This T cell receptor (beta chain) was sequenced during a study of shared T cell receptors in the human thymus. This table comes from immunoSEQ multiplex PCR, and its TCRdb copy is limited to in-frame clones, with some not included. The sample lists more than 550,000 clones, about 87% occurring once. These same data were also listed under a study on human thymus T cells. This second study notes: Donation came from healthy Finnish infants having corrective surgery for congenital heart defects. Resections from corrective heart surgery provided thymus tissue. Biased V and J segment usage appeared in thymus and peripheral blood. Reports from related research described highly overlapping thymic repertoires among unrelated individuals.

The sample comprised thymocytes. This sequence was found in a boy younger than two with a congenital heart defect.

The CDR3 DNA sequence: TGCAGTGCTAGAGATCTTCCTGAAGCTTTCTTT. This translates into CSARDLPEAFF. The rearrangement links TRBV20-1 to TRBJ1-1, with D unclear. Germline assignment: CDR1 DFQATT and CDR2 SNEGSKA (reference sequence). The length of the CDR3 is 11 residues. V was cut by 0 bases and J by 6 bases, with 5 bases left in between.